Listed here are 6 T cell receptor beta chains from one sample, sequenced in a study of T cells in pancreatic ductal adenocarcinoma. The table came from immunoSEQ multiplex PCR; TCRdb's copy has only in-frame clones and leaves some out. The sample holds more than 25,000 clones, around 90% seen once. Selected pancreatic ductal adenocarcinoma patients had undergone surgery without neoadjuvant therapy. Sequencing was performed on PBMCs. These receptors were taken from a human donor with pancreatic ductal adenocarcinoma.

This clone has only one observation. The chain couples TRBV5-1 to TRBJ2-7; D gene ambiguous. V was pared by 1 base and J by 0 bases, with 11 bases between. Germline CDR1 and CDR2: SGHRS and YFSETQ. This CDR3 spans 15 amino acids. CDR3 sequence (DNA): TGCGCCAGCAGCTTGCGCTCAGGCAGCTCCTACGAGCAGTACTTC. Translating it yields CASSLRSGSSYEQYF.

Note on this clone: This CDR3 is also generated by other DNA sequences in the sample. The chain recombines TRBV7-2 with TRBJ2-2; TRBD1 aligns across 9 bases. This CDR3 is 16 amino acids long. Germline V gene data show CDR1 as SGHTA and CDR2 as FQGNSA. V was clipped by 3 bases and J by 1 base; unmatched bases: 3. CDR3 bases: TGTGCCAGCAGCTTGGGGGGACAGGGGAACACCGGGGAGCTGTTTTTT. Its protein product is CASSLGGQGNTGELFF.

The rearrangement links TRBV7-9 to TRBJ2-3; TRBD2 agrees at 7 bases. The CDR3 loop spans 16 amino acids. V gave up 5 bases and J gave up 9 bases; unmatched junction bases: 17. Germline loops: CDR1 SEHNR, CDR2 FQNEAQ (reference sequence). CDR3 DNA: TGTGCCAGCAGCCACACCCCGGACGGACTAGACGAAACGCAGTATTTT. Translation: CASSHTPDGLDETQYF.

The gene calls are TRBV15 and TRBJ2-1; 14 bases match TRBD2. Germline lookup yields CDR1 LNHNV and CDR2 YYDKDF (reference sequence). Trimming removed 3 bases from V and 8 bases from J; junction bases left unmatched: 3. This CDR3 contains 15 residues. CDR3 nucleotide sequence: TGTGCCACCAGCAGGGGACTAGCGGGAGATGATGAGCAGTTCTTC. Translation gives CATSRGLAGDDEQFF. Full variable domain (remainder filled in from reference TRBV15 and TRBJ2-1): DAMVIQNPRYQVTQFGKPVTLSCSQTLNHNVMYWYQQKSSQAPKLLFHYYDKDFNNEADTPDNFQSRRPNTSFCFLDIRSPGLGDTAMYLCATSRGLAGDDEQFFGPGTRLTVL.

The V call is TRBV6-1, the J call TRBJ1-1, with D perhaps matching TRBD1 (6 bases). There are 13 residues in the CDR3. Germline CDR1 MNHNS, CDR2 SASEGT. V gave up 2 bases and J gave up 6 bases, with 10 bases separating them. The CDR3 protein is CASSELRGSEAFF. CDR3 in DNA: TGTGCCAGCAGTGAATTGAGGGGGTCTGAAGCTTTCTTT.

This chain joins TRBV7-9 and TRBJ2-7; D remains unclear. CDR1 SEHNR and CDR2 FQNEAQ come from the germline V gene (reference sequence). V was shortened by 4 bases and J by 8 bases, with 15 bases between the two germline ends. This CDR3 spans 13 amino acids. CDR3 sequence reads: CASSSRSTGQQYF. The CDR3 DNA is TGTGCCAGCAGCTCAAGATCAACCGGGCAGCAGTACTTC.